This TCR beta chain was identified during a study of T-cell memory formation after mild COVID-19. V shed 5 bases and J 7 bases; nucleotides not matched to a gene: 8. Germline loops: CDR1 MNHEY, CDR2 SVGEGT. This CDR3 contains 15 residues. TCRdb redid the calling of the 5' RACE reads with MiXCR, one entry per CDR3 protein. The table has 300,000 to 350,000 distinct CDR3 sequences, roughly 13% seen once. The sequencing sample was made of PBMCs or a T cell subset sorted from them (not recorded which). V and J are TRBV6-2 or TRBV6-3 and TRBJ2-1; TRBD1 matches at 10 bases. The TCR was taken from a man younger than 35 who had mild COVID-19 (a few samples of this study predate the infection). Cell type and time point are not known. CDR3 coding DNA: TGTGCCAGCAGTCGGGACAGGGGAGTTGTGAATGAGCAGTTCTTC. Translating it yields CASSRDRGVVNEQFF.